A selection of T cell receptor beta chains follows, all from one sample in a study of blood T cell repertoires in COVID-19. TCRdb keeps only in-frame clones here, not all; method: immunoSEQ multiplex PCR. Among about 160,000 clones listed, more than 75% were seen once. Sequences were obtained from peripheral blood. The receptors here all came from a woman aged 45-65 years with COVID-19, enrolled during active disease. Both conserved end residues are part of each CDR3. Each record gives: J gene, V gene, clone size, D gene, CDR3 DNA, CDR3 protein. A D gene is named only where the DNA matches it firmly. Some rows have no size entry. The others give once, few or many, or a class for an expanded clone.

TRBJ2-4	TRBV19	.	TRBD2	TGTGCCAGTATGAGGACTAGCGGGGGGGGTCTAGCCAAAAACATTCAGTACTTC	CASMRTSGGGLAKNIQYF
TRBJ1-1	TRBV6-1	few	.	TGTGCCAGCAGTGAATCCGAGGTTGAAGCTTTCTTT	CASSESEVEAFF
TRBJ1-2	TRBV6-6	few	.	TGTGCCAGCAGTTACTCGAGCGGGGGACTCGGTGGCTACACCTTC	CASSYSSGGLGGYTF
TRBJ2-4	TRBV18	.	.	TGTGCCAGCTCACCAATAATGGGGGGGCCTACCAAAAACATTCAGTACTTC	CASSPIMGGPTKNIQYF
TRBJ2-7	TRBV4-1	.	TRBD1	TGCGCCAGCAGCCCTGGACAGGGCCCCTCCTACGAGCAGTACTTC	CASSPGQGPSYEQYF
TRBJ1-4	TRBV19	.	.	TGTGCCAGTAGCGTAGGAACAGGGTATGGTGAAAAACTGTTTTTT	CASSVGTGYGEKLFF
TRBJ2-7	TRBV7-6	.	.	TGTGCCAGCAGTAAACAACGTACCTACGAGCAGTACTTC	CASSKQRTYEQYF
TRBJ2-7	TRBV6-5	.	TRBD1	TGTGCCAGCAGTTCTCGACAGGGGGAAAGCGAGCAGTACTTC	CASSSRQGESEQYF
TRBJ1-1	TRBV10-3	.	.	TGTGCCATCAGTCAGGAGGGGAACACTGAAGCTTTCTTT	CAISQEGNTEAFF
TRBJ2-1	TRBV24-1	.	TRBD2	TGTGCCACCAGTGCTACTAGCGGGGGGGCCAATGAGCAGTTCTTC	CATSATSGGANEQFF